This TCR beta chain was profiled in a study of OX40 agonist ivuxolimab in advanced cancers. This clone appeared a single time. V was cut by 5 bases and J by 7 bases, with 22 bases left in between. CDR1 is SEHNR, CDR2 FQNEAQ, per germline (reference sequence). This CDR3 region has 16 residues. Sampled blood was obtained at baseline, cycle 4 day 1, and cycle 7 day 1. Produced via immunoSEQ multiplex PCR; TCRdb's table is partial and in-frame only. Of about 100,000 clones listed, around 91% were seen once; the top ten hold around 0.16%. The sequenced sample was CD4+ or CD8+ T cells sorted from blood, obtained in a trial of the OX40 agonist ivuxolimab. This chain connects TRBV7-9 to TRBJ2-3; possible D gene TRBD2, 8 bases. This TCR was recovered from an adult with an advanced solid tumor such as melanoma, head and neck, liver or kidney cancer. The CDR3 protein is CASSPPTGRGAYTQYF. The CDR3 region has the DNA TGTGCCAGCAGCCCCCCGACAGGGCGGGGGGCTTATACGCAGTATTTT.